These T cell receptor beta chains were read from a single sample in a study of cytomegalovirus exposure and HLA in healthy donors. TCRdb keeps only in-frame clones here, not all; method: immunoSEQ multiplex PCR. The sample records fewer than 200,000 clones, around three quarters being singletons. The material sequenced was PBMCs. These receptors were collected from a man aged 35 to 55 in good health and CMV-seropositive. Both conserved end residues are part of each CDR3. The D gene is left open where the match is weak. Clone size is stated in some rows and not others, as once, few, many or a class when expanded.

J	size	D	V	DNA	CDR3
TRBJ2-5	NA	NA	TRBV19	TGTGCCAGTAAGTTCAGGAACGACCAGGGCGGAGAGACCCAGTACTTC	CASKFRNDQGGETQYF
TRBJ2-2	few	NA	TRBV7-9	TGTGCCAGCACCCCATTCACAGCCGGGGAGCTGTTTTTT	CASTPFTAGELFF
TRBJ2-6	NA	NA	TRBV7-3	TGTGCCAGCAGCCCCCACGCTCGACGGGACTCTGGGGCCAACGTCCTGACTTTC	CASSPHARRDSGANVLTF
TRBJ1-2	NA	NA	TRBV7-2	TGTGCCAGCAGCCTCGGCGGGCCGGGAGGCTACACCTTC	CASSLGGPGGYTF
TRBJ2-2	NA	NA	TRBV5-4	TGTGCCAGCAGTTCGGACTGGAACACCGGGGAGCTGTTTTTT	CASSSDWNTGELFF
TRBJ1-1	few	TRBD1	TRBV2	TGTGCCAGCAGTGAAGGGACAGGGAACACTGAAGCTTTCTTT	CASSEGTGNTEAFF
TRBJ1-1	once	TRBD1	TRBV7-9	TGTGCCAGCAGCGCCCTGACAGGGGCCCCGGGCACTGAAGCTTTCTTT	CASSALTGAPGTEAFF
TRBJ2-3	NA	NA	TRBV12-5	TGTGCTAGTGGTACCGGTCGGGGCACAGATACGCAGTATTTT	CASGTGRGTDTQYF
TRBJ2-3	NA	NA	TRBV10-3	TGTGCCATCAGGGGGCGGGATTCGAAAGATACGCAGTATTTT	CAIRGRDSKDTQYF
TRBJ1-5	NA	NA	TRBV30	TGTGCCTGGAGTGGTGGGGGGAATCAGCCCCAGCATTTT	CAWSGGGNQPQHF
TRBJ1-4	NA	TRBD1	TRBV18	TGTGCCGGTCGGACAGGGCAGAATGAAAAACTGTTTTTT	CAGRTGQNEKLFF
TRBJ2-5	NA	TRBD1	TRBV7-7	TGTGCTAGCAGCGAAACCGGGACAGGGCTCCAAGAGACCCAGTACTTC	CASSETGTGLQETQYF
TRBJ1-2	NA	NA	TRBV27	TGTGCCAGCAGTCCCCGGACAGAGGATGGCTACACCTTC	CASSPRTEDGYTF
TRBJ1-1	NA	NA	TRBV5-1	TGCGCCAGCAGCTTGGCAGGGTTCGACACTGAAGCTTTCTTT	CASSLAGFDTEAFF
TRBJ1-1	NA	NA	TRBV6-1	TGTGCCAGCAGTGACCCCGGGCGGGATACTGAAGCTTTCTTT	CASSDPGRDTEAFF
TRBJ2-5	NA	NA	TRBV29-1	TGCAGCGCCCACCCTGGGGGGGGGACGGGGGCCGCGACCCAGTACTTC	CSAHPGGGTGAATQYF
TRBJ1-4	NA	NA	TRBV29-1	TGCAGCGTGGGTCCCACCGGCTACGGGAGTGAAAAACTGTTTTTT	CSVGPTGYGSEKLFF
TRBJ2-3	NA	NA	TRBV19	TGTGCCAGTAGTATCGTGGGGGCCCTTACAGATACGCAGTATTTT	CASSIVGALTDTQYF
TRBJ1-1	once	TRBD1	TRBV6-5	TGTGCCAGCAGCCCAAAGGGACAGGTGAACACTGAAGCTTTCTTT	CASSPKGQVNTEAFF
TRBJ2-3	NA	NA	TRBV7-2	TGTGCCACCACTGGGGGTGGGGACTTCTATAGCACAGATACGCAGTATTTT	CATTGGGDFYSTDTQYF
TRBJ2-7	NA	NA	TRBV10-1	TGCGCCAGCACGAGGAATTGGGCCTACGAGCAGTACTTC	CASTRNWAYEQYF
TRBJ1-6	NA	NA	TRBV5-6	TGTGCCAGCAGCGACCCGGACAGAGCGCGGTCACCCCTCCACTTT	CASSDPDRARSPLHF
TRBJ1-3	once	NA	TRBV23-1	TGCGCCAGCAGTCAAAAAGTGGGGGCGGGGGGAGAAGGAAACACCATATATTTT	CASSQKVGAGGEGNTIYF
TRBJ1-4	NA	NA	TRBV18	TGTGCCAGCTCACCACCCGAGTCCGGGTTGTTAGGAGAAAAACTGTTTTTT	CASSPPESGLLGEKLFF
TRBJ1-5	NA	TRBD1	TRBV19	TGTGCCAGTAGTAGCCGGGACAGGGGGCTAAAGCAGCCCCAGCATTTT	CASSSRDRGLKQPQHF
TRBJ1-1	NA	TRBD1	TRBV7-9	TGTGCCAGTACCAGGGGGAGGCCCCCCCTGAACACTGAAGCTTTCTTT	CASTRGRPPLNTEAFF
TRBJ1-4	few	NA	TRBV2	TGTGCCAGCAGGGCCATACTAAATGAAAAACTGTTTTTT	CASRAILNEKLFF
TRBJ1-4	NA	NA	TRBV4-3	TGCGCCAGCAGCCAAGAATCAAGAGAGCTGTTTTTT	CASSQESRELFF
TRBJ1-1	NA	TRBD1	TRBV7-9	TGTGCCAGCAGCCCTGACAGGGGCAGTGAAGCTTTCTTT	CASSPDRGSEAFF
TRBJ2-1	NA	TRBD2	TRBV4-2	TGTGCCAGCAGCCAAGATCATTTAGCGGGGGACTATGAGCAGTTCTTC	CASSQDHLAGDYEQFF
TRBJ1-5	once	NA	TRBV27	TGTGCCAGCAGTGTAGGGGCCAATCAGCCCCAGCATTTT	CASSVGANQPQHF
TRBJ2-1	NA	NA	TRBV15	TGTGCCACCAGCATCCGTTGGGGCAGGGTTGTGAATGAGCAGTTCTTC	CATSIRWGRVVNEQFF
TRBJ2-7	NA	NA	TRBV10-3	TGTGCCATCAAAGGGCTGGGTGGGGCGGACGAGCAGTACTTC	CAIKGLGGADEQYF
TRBJ1-1	NA	NA	TRBV4-3	TGCGCCAGCAGCCAAGATCACAGGCATGAAGCTTTCTTT	CASSQDHRHEAFF
TRBJ2-2	NA	NA	TRBV6-6	TGTGCCAGCAGTTACTCGACGGACTTGGCGACCGGGGAGCTGTTTTTT	CASSYSTDLATGELFF